This T cell receptor (beta chain) emerged from a study of T cells in localized non-small cell lung cancer. Study conclusions and caveats: Adjacent uninvolved lung tissue had the highest T cell clonality, exceeding tumor. Longer overall survival accompanied higher blood T cell density. Adjacent lung held a median about 57 of the top 100 tumor clones. Sequencing was limited to one tumor region, leaving the possibility of heterogeneity open.

Only in-frame clones appear in the TCRdb table, and some are missing; sequencing was by immunoSEQ multiplex PCR. Among about 25,000 clones listed, 70% to 90% were seen once. With regard to this clone: Its antigen remains unknown.

This receptor was taken from a woman aged 35 to 69 with stage III lung adenocarcinoma. This material consisted of peripheral blood mononuclear cells, taken before any cancer treatment.

CDR3 protein: CASSVSSGRSYNEQFF. CDR3 in DNA: TGTGCCAGCAGCGTGTCTAGCGGGAGATCCTACAATGAGCAGTTCTTC. The V gene is TRBV11-2, the J gene TRBJ2-1; 10 bases agree with TRBD2. CDR1 and CDR2 (germline): SGHAT, FQNNGV. This CDR3 has 16 amino acids. The junction had 5 bases not matched to a gene; V was cut back by 5 bases and J by 1 base.